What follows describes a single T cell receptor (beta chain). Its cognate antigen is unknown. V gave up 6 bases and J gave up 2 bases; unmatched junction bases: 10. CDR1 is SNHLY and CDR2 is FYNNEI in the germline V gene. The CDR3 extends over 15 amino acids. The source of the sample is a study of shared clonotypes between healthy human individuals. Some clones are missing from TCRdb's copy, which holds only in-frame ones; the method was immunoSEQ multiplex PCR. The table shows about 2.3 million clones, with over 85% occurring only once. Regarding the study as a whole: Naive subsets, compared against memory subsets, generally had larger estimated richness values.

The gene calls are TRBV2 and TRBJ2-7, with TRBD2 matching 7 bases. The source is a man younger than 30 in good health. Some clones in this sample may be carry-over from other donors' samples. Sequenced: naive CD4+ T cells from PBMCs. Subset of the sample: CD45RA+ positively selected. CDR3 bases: TGTGCCAGCAGCCCCCTCCCAGCGGGACCCTACGAGCAGTACTTC. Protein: CASSPLPAGPYEQYF. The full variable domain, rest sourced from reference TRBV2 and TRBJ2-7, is EPEVTQTPSHQVTQMGQEVILRCVPISNHLYFYWYRQILGQKVEFLVSFYNNEISEKSEIFDDQFSVERPDGSNFTLKIRSTKLEDSAMYFCASSPLPAGPYEQYFGPGTRLTVT.